This entry is about one T cell receptor beta chain. The data were obtained in a study of blood T cell repertoires in COVID-19. The overall study: Spain, Italy and the United States supplied samples that represented acute and convalescent COVID-19. In each case, the material was cDNA or gDNA derived from T cells, B-cell-depleted T cells, or PBMCs.

V shed 1 base and J 5 bases; nucleotides not matched to a gene: 2. CDR1 and CDR2 from the germline V gene are MNHNS and SASEGT. This CDR3 has 15 amino acids. Study processing details: Amplifying reference gene primers gave estimates of nucleated cell counts. Clones were sequenced by immunoSEQ multiplex PCR, and TCRdb holds only the in-frame ones, with some missing. From that table come the V and J calls and clone size; the DNA was used to work out D and trimming. The sample lists 150,000 to 200,000 clones, 80% to 95% occurring once. Seattle patients were enrolled during active infection and followed longitudinally.

Sample: peripheral blood. The origin of this receptor is a woman aged 60-70 years with COVID-19, enrolled during active disease. V and J are TRBV6-1 and TRBJ1-6, with TRBD1 identical over 7 bases. The CDR3 bases are TGTGCCAGCAGTGAAGGTAGGGGGCATAATTCACCCCTCCACTTT. It encodes CASSEGRGHNSPLHF.